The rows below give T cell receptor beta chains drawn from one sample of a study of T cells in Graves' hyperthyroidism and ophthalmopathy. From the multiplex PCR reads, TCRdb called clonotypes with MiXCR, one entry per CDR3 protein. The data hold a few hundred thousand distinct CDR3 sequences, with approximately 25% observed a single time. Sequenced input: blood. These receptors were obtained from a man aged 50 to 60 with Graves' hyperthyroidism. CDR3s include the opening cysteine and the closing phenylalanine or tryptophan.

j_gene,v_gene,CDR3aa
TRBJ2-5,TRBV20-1,CSARAGTGGEETQYF
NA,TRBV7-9,CASSYDGGSSYNEQYF
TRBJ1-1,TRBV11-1,CASSQRAEAFF
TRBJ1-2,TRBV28,CASSRQAPNYGYTF
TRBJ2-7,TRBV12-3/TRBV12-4,CASSDSGRGAYEQHF
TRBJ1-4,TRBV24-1,CATKTGTGFEKLFF
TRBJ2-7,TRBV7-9,CASSSSRWEPYEQYF
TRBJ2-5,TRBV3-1,CASSQARATGKYF
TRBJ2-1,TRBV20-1,CSARGSGRAFEQFF
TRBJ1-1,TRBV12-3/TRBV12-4,CASSFSRSRTEAFF
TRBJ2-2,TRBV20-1,CSASGRGTGELFF
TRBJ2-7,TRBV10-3,CAIQRAGAYEQYF
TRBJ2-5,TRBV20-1,CSAVGTSGRERETQYF
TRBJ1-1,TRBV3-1,CASSQSDKNTEAFF
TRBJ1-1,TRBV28,CASRSQGRRTEAFF
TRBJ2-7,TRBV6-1,CASSLLRDSSYEQYF
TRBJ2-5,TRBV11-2,CASSFTGVQETQYF
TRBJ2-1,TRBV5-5,CASSLDGGRPGQFF
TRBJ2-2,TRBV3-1,CASRAGLAGTHTGELFF
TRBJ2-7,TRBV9,CASSVGNGWEQYF
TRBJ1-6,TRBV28,CASTGQVGGNSPLHF
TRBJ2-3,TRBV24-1,CATSDSRGSSTDTQYF
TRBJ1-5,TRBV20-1,CSASGVGGQPQHF
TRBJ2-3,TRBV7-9,CASSPQRPRMNTQYF
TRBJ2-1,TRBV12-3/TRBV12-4,CASSSLGGQYNEQFF
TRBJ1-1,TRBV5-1,CASQGARMNTEAFF
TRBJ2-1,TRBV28,CASSSPTSEQFF
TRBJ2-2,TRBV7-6,CASSLGGRAAGELFF
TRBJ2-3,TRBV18,CASSPPRGITDTQYF
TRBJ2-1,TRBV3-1,CASSQGVSGRVYNEQFF
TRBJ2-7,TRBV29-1,CSVESKWEQYF
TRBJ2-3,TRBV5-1,CASSGSSGRAVDTQYF
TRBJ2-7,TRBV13,CASSIVQYEQYF
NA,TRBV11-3,CASSLGTGASNEQYF
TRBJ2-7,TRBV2,CASWTGASYEQYF
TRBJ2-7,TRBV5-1,CASSLEPDYEQYF
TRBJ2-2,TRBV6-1,CASRGQGGNTGELFF
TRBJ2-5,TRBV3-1,CASSPTSSQETQYF
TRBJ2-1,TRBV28,CASRLGPGPSYNEQFF
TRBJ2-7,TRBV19,CASGDRAEQYF
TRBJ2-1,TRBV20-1,CSARDIGTAGAEQFF
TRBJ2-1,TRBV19,CASSIFRGSGHNEQFF
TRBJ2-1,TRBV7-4,CASSERTSGSYYNEQFF
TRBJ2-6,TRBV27,CASRDLLGLSGANVLTF
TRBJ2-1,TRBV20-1,CSATHRERTFSNEQFF
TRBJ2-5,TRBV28,CASFATFGTSGRKETQYF
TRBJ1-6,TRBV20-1,CSATPAVQGAGSPLHF
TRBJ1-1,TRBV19,CASSIAQTGNTEAFF
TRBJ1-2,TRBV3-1,CASSARDSSNGYTF
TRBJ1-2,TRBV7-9,CASSLAQGTGGYTF
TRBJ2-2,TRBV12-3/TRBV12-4,CASKPAGTGGIGELFF
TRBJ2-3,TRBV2,CASSEGEDTQYF
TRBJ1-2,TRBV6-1,CASTKGGAYGYTF
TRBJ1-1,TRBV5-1,CASSPGQGSSNTEAFF
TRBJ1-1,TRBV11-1,CASSLDGHPLNTEAFF
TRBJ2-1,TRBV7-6,CASSLEGTSGTAYNEQFF
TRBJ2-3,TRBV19,CASREQGAADTQYF
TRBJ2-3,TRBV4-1,CASSLTPGPASTDTQYF
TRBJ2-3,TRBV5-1,CASSLEGTSTDTQYF